Below, 20 T cell receptor beta chains from the same sample are listed, as sequenced in a study of blood T cell repertoires in COVID-19. Profiled with immunoSEQ multiplex PCR; TCRdb holds only in-frame clones, not every one. The sample carries about 150,000 clones, 91% recorded once. The sample consisted of peripheral blood. These TCRs come from a man aged 45-65 years with acute or convalescent COVID-19.

This chain connects TRBV6-6 to TRBJ1-2; no reliable D call. V shed 2 bases and J shed 3 bases, with 10 bases lying between them. CDR3 length equals 14 residues. Germline CDR1 MNHNY, CDR2 SVGAGI (reference sequence). This CDR3 is CASSYLGFDYGYTF. The CDR3, as DNA: TGTGCCAGCAGTTACCTCGGTTTTGACTATGGCTACACCTTC.

This sequence joins TRBV11-2 and TRBJ2-7; no clear D gene. Germline lookup yields CDR1 SGHAT and CDR2 FQNNGV. This CDR3 has 11 residues. V lost 5 bases to trimming and J lost 3 bases, with 5 bases between them. The CDR3 region is CASSPSYEQYF. DNA for the CDR3: TGTGCCAGCAGCCCTAGCTACGAGCAGTACTTC.

The sample holds one count of this clone. The chain is built from TRBV11-2 and TRBJ2-1; 9 nucleotides match TRBD2. J gave up 4 bases and V 3 bases, and 7 bases lay outside the gene matches. The CDR3 has 16 residues. The germline V gene has CDR1 SGHAT and CDR2 FQNNGV. The CDR3 DNA sequence: TGTGCCAGCAGCTTCCTCGCGGGAGGGCGATACAATGAGCAGTTCTTC. Translating gives CASSFLAGGRYNEQFF.

The V gene is TRBV4-2, the J gene TRBJ2-7; 9 bases fit TRBD2. Germline-derived CDR1 and CDR2 are LGHNA and YNFKEQ. CDR3 size: 17 residues. Trimming took 1 base from V and 3 from J; bases not matched to a gene: 10. The CDR3 spells CASSQVASGKEDYEQYF. The CDR3 DNA sequence: TGTGCCAGCAGCCAAGTGGCTAGCGGGAAAGAGGACTACGAGCAGTACTTC.

This chain connects TRBV28 to TRBJ1-2; 8 bases fit TRBD1. This CDR3 is 13 amino acids long. V trimming: 5 bases; J trimming: 3 bases; junction bases outside the gene matches: 2. The germline CDR1 and CDR2 sequences are MDHEN and SYDVKM. The DNA of the CDR3 is TGTGCCAGCAGTGCGGACAGGGACTATGGCTACACCTTC. Protein: CASSADRDYGYTF.

The chain joins TRBV5-8 to TRBJ2-3, with 9 bases identical to TRBD2. Germline CDR1 SGHTS, CDR2 YDEGEE. This CDR3 has 15 amino acids. With 3 bases clipped from V and 4 bases from J, the junction kept 6 bases outside the gene matches. The CDR3 reads CASSWGLAGADTQYF. The CDR3 coding sequence is TGTGCCAGCAGCTGGGGACTAGCCGGGGCAGATACGCAGTATTTT.

This chain uses TRBV15 with TRBJ1-2, with 10 bases identical to TRBD1. The CDR3 is 15 amino acids. The germline V gene encodes CDR1 LNHNV and CDR2 YYDKDF (reference sequence). V dropped 3 bases and J dropped 3; count of bases not matched to a gene: 4. DNA of the CDR3: TGTGCCACCAGCAGGGGTGGGACAGGGGACTATGGCTACACCTTC. Its protein product is CATSRGGTGDYGYTF.

The chain couples TRBV5-8 to TRBJ2-1, with D possibly matching TRBD2 (6 bases). Germline assignment: CDR1 SGHTS and CDR2 YDEGEE. V was pared by 4 bases and J by 3 bases, with 17 bases between. This CDR3 region has 16 residues. The CDR3 here is CASSRSGVAVYNEQFF. The CDR3 DNA follows: TGTGCCAGCAGCCGGTCCGGGGTAGCGGTCTACAATGAGCAGTTCTTC. The complete variable domain, with remaining parts taken from reference TRBV5-8 and TRBJ2-1, reads EAGVTQSPTHLIKTRGQQATLRCSPISGHTSVYWYQQALGLGLQFLLWYDEGEERNRGNFPPRFSGRQFPNYSSELNVNALELEDSALYLCASSRSGVAVYNEQFFGPGTRLTVL.

The chain is built from TRBV2 and TRBJ2-7; 9 bases line up with TRBD1. The V segment lost 7 bases and the J segment 6 bases; nucleotides outside the gene matches: 10. This CDR3 comprises 14 residues. Germline CDR1 and CDR2: SNHLY and FYNNEI. CDR3 coding DNA: TGTGCCAGCACCTTAACCGGGACAGGGAGCGAGCAGTACTTC. It translates to CASTLTGTGSEQYF.

Only one count was recorded for this clone. This chain connects TRBV7-9 to TRBJ2-1, with D unclear. The length of the CDR3 is 11 residues. Germline V gene data show CDR1 as SEHNR and CDR2 as FQNEAQ (reference sequence). The V end was cut by 5 bases, the J end by 9 bases, with 8 bases between. The CDR3 reads CASSLLGEQFF. The CDR3 coding sequence is TGTGCCAGCAGCCTCCTAGGTGAGCAGTTCTTC.

This chain links TRBV11-2 with TRBJ1-2; D is ambiguous. Germline V gene lookup returns CDR1 SGHAT and CDR2 FQNNGV. The CDR3 is 12 amino acids. Trimming cost V 5 bases and J 4 bases, with 8 bases left between them. CDR3 sequence: CASSQEFYGYTF. CDR3 coding DNA: TGTGCCAGCAGCCAAGAGTTCTATGGCTACACCTTC. The full variable domain, its missing parts supplied by reference TRBV11-2 and TRBJ1-2, is EAGVAQSPRYKIIEKRQSVAFWCNPISGHATLYWYQQILGQGPKLLIQFQNNGVVDDSQLPKDRFSAERLKGVDSTLKIQPAKLEDSAVYLCASSQEFYGYTFGSGTRLTVV.

This sequence joins TRBV5-1 and TRBJ2-2, with 7 nucleotides matching TRBD1. The CDR3 totals 14 residues. The ends lost 6 bases at V and 3 bases at J; junction bases unmatched: 5. Per the germline V gene, CDR1 is SGHRS and CDR2 is YFSETQ. In DNA, the CDR3 is TGCGCCAGCAAGGGCACAGGGGACACCGGGGAGCTGTTTTTT. Its translation is CASKGTGDTGELFF.

The chain links TRBV5-8 to TRBJ1-1, with D perhaps TRBD1 (6 bases). Germline values: CDR1 SGHTS, CDR2 YDEGEE. This CDR3 is 14 amino acids long. Trimming removed 2 bases from V and 4 bases from J, with 12 bases in between. Written as DNA, the CDR3 is TGTGCCAGCAGCTTCGAACAGGGAAGCACTGAAGCTTTCTTT. Its protein is CASSFEQGSTEAFF.

The count of this clone is one. This chain links TRBV7-2 with TRBJ1-4, with 7 bases aligning to TRBD1. This CDR3 has 13 residues. Per germline, CDR1 SGHTA and CDR2 FQGNSA. After removal of 8 bases from V and 10 bases from J, the junction contained 10 bases not matched to a gene. CDR3 nucleotides: TGTGCCAGCTGTCCGAGGACAGGCGGAAAACTGTTTTTT. It translates to CASCPRTGGKLFF.

V usage is TRBV11-2 and J usage is TRBJ2-7, with D perhaps TRBD1 (5 bases). V lost 0 bases and J lost 2, with 11 bases in between. CDR3 length: 15 amino acids. Germline lookup yields CDR1 SGHAT and CDR2 FQNNGV. For the CDR3, the DNA is TGTGCCAGCAGCTTAGATGGGGCTAGGACCTACGAGCAGTACGTC. The encoded protein is CASSLDGARTYEQYV.

V gene TRBV4-2 combines with J gene TRBJ1-4; D uncertain. In germline, CDR1 is LGHNA, CDR2 YNFKEQ. V was shortened by 1 base and J by 3 bases, with 12 bases between the two germline ends. The CDR3 length is 16 residues. CDR3: CASSQAGGTPNEKLFF. The DNA for the CDR3 is TGTGCCAGCAGCCAAGCGGGTGGCACACCTAATGAAAAACTGTTTTTT.

The genes are TRBV6-1 and TRBJ2-2; D might be TRBD1 (6 bases). CDR3 length: 15 residues. The germline gives CDR1 MNHNS, CDR2 SASEGT. Trimming removed 3 bases from V and 2 bases from J, with 10 bases in between. CDR3 region: CASSDLQGNTGELFF. CDR3 sequence (DNA): TGTGCCAGCAGTGATCTACAGGGAAACACCGGGGAGCTGTTTTTT.

This clone was observed a single time. The chain uses TRBV7-9 and TRBJ1-6, with D uncertain. Germline lookup yields CDR1 SEHNR and CDR2 FQNEAQ (reference sequence). V was cut by 4 bases and J by 6 bases, with 4 bases left in between. CDR3 length: 12 residues. The CDR3 nucleotides read TGTGCCAGCAGCTCTCCTAATTCACCCCTCCACTTT. Encoded protein: CASSSPNSPLHF.

This rearrangement joins TRBV6-5 to TRBJ1-2; 7 bases match TRBD1. The CDR3 consists of 15 residues. From germline, CDR1 is MNHEY and CDR2 SVGAGI. Unmatched junction bases numbered 16, after V lost 10 bases and J lost 5 bases. CDR3 loop: CATATGPPRGYGYTF. The CDR3 DNA sequence: TGTGCCACCGCGACAGGGCCCCCGAGGGGATATGGCTACACCTTC.

The rearrangement uses TRBV12-3 or TRBV12-4 and TRBJ1-4; D gene ambiguous. Trimming cost V 6 bases and J 5 bases, with 10 bases left between them. This CDR3 is 13 amino acids long. The CDR3: CASSGFQNEKLFF. In nucleotides, the CDR3 is TGTGCCAGCAGCGGGTTTCAAAATGAAAAACTGTTTTTT.